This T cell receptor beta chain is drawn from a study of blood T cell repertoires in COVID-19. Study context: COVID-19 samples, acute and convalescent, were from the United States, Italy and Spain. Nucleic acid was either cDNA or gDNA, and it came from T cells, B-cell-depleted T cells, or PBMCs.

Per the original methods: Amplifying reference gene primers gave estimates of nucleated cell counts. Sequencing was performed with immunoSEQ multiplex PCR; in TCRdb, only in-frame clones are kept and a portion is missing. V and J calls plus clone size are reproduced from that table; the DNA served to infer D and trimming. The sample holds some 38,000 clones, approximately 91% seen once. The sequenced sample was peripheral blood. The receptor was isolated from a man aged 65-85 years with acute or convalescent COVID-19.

The CDR3 protein is CASSDGDRGRLGYTF. For the CDR3, the DNA is TGTGCCAGCAGCGACGGGGACAGGGGGCGGTTGGGCTACACCTTC. This rearrangement joins TRBV5-4 to TRBJ1-2; TRBD1 agrees at 12 bases. The CDR3 loop spans 15 amino acids. V lost 4 bases to trimming and J lost 8 bases; unmatched junction nucleotides: 9. Germline V gives CDR1 SGHNT, CDR2 YYREEE (reference sequence).